These 5 T cell receptor beta chains originate from one sample sequenced in a study of a mutant IDH1 vaccine in newly diagnosed glioma. Their cognate antigens are unknown. The time point denotes: week 11, during vaccination. Mutant IDH1 20-mer peptide, at 300 ug, made up each vaccine dose, with topical imiquimod. Sequenced by immunoSEQ multiplex PCR; TCRdb stores in-frame clones only, minus some. The table has around 57,000 clones, 75% to 90% seen once. The sample consisted of PBMCs, taken from a glioma patient whose treatment included an IDH1 peptide vaccine. The receptors come from a man aged 35 to 55 with glioma.

V and J are TRBV6-5 and TRBJ2-5; possibly TRBD1 or TRBD2 for D (5 bases each). Trimming left V 4 bases short and J 7 bases short, with 19 bases between. The CDR3 length is 15 residues. The germline CDR1 and CDR2 sequences are MNHEY and SVGAGI. The CDR3 loop is CASSFTGAAIGTQYF. The CDR3 coding sequence is TGTGCCAGCAGTTTCACCGGGGCGGCTATAGGGACCCAGTACTTC.

The chain recombines TRBV5-4 with TRBJ2-2; D is possibly TRBD2 (6 bases). The CDR3 runs 14 residues. Trimming shortened V by 0 bases and J by 6 bases, and 9 bases separated the two germline ends. The V gene's germline CDR1 is SGHNT and CDR2 YYREEE (reference sequence). The CDR3 nucleotides read TGTGCCAGCAGCTTGGTATCGGGGGCCGGGGAGCTGTTTTTT. Residues: CASSLVSGAGELFF.

The chain uses TRBV28 and TRBJ2-5; D may be TRBD1 or TRBD2 (6 bases each). CDR1 and CDR2 (germline): MDHEN, SYDVKM. The CDR3 has 13 amino acids. Trimming took 6 bases from V and 1 from J, leaving 9 bases between them. The CDR3 sequence is CASRGGPQETQYF. The CDR3 coding sequence is TGTGCCAGCAGGGGGGGCCCCCAAGAGACCCAGTACTTC.

J is TRBJ2-7 and V is TRBV6-1; D is ambiguous. Germline lookup yields CDR1 MNHNS and CDR2 SASEGT. Trimming pared 6 bases from V and 3 bases from J, leaving 6 bases between. CDR3 length: 11 residues. The CDR3 DNA follows: TGTGCCAGCAGCGACAACTACGAGCAGTACTTC. Translation gives CASSDNYEQYF.

The chain combines TRBV11-2 with TRBJ1-1; D uncertain. The CDR3 covers 18 residues. Trimming took off 0 bases at V and 1 base at J, with 18 bases between the two ends. CDR1 and CDR2 from the germline V gene are SGHAT and FQNNGV. The CDR3 sequence is CASSLDRTGPRRNTEAFF. The CDR3 DNA is TGTGCCAGCAGCTTAGACCGTACGGGTCCTAGGAGGAACACTGAAGCTTTCTTT.